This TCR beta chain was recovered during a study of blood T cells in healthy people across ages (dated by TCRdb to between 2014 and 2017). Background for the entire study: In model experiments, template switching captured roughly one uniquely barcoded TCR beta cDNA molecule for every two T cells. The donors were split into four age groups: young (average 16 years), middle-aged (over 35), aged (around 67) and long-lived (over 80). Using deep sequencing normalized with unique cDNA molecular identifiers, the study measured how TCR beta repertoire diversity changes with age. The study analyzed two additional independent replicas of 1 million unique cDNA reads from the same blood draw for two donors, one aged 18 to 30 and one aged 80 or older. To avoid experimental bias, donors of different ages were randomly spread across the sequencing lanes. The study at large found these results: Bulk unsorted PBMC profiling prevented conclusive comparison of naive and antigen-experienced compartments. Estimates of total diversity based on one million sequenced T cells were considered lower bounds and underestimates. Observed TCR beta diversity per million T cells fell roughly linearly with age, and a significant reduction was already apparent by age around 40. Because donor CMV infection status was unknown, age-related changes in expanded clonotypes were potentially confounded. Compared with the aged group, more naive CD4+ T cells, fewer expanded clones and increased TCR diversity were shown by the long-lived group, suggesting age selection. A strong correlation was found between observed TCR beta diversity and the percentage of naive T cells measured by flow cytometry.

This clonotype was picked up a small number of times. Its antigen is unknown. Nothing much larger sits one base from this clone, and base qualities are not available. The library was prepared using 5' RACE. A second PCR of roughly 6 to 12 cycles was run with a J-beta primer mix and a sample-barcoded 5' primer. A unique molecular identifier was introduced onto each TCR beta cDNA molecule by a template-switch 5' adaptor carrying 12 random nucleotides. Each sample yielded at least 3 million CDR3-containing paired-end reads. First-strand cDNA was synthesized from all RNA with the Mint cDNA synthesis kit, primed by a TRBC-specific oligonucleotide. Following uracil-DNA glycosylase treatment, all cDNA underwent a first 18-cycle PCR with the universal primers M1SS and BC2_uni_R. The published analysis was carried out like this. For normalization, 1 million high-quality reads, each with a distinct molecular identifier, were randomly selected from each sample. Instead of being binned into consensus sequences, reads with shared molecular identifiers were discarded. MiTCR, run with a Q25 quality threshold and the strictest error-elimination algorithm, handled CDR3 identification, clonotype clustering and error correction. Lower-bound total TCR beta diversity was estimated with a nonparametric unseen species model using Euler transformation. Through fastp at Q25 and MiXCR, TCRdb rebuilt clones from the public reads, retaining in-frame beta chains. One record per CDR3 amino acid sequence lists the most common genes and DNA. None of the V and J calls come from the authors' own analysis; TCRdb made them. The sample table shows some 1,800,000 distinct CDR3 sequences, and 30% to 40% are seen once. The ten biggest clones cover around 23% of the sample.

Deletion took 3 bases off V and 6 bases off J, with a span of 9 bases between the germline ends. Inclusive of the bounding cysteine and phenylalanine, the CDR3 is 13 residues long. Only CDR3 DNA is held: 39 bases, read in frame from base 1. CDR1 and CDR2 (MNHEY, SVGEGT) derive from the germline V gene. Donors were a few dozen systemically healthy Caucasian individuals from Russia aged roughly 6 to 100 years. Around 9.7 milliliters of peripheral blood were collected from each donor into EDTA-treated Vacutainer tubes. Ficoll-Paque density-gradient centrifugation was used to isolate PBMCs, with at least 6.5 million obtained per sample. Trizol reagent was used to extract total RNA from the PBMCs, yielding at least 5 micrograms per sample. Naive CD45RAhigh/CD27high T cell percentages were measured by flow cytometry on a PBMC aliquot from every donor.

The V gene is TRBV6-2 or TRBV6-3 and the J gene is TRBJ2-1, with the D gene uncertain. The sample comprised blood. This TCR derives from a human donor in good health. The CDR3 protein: CASSYVHSNEQFF. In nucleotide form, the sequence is TGTGCCAGCAGTTATGTACATTCCAATGAGCAGTTCTTC.